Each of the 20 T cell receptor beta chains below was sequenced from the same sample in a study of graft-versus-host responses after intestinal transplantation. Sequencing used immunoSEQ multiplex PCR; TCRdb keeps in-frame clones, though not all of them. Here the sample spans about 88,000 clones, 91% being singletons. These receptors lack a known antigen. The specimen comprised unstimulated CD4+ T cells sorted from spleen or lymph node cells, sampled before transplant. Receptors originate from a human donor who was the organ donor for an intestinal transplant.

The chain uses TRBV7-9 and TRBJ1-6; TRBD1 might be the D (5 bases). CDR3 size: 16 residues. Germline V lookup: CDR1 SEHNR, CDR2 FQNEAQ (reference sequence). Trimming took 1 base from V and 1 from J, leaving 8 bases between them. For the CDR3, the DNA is TGTGCCAGCAGCTTAGGTGCAGGGTCCTATAATTCACCCCTCCACTTT. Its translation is CASSLGAGSYNSPLHF.

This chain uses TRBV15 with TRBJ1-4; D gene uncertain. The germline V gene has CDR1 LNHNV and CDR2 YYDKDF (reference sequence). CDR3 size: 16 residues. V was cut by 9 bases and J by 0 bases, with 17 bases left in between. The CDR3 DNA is TGTGCCACAAGTGCCCGACTACATACAACTAATGAAAAACTGTTTTTT. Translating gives CATSARLHTTNEKLFF.

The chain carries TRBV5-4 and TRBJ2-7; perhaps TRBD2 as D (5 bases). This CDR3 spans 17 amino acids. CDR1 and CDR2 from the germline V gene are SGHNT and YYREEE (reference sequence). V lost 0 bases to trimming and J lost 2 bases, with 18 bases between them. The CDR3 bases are TGTGCCAGCAGCTTGGCTATCTCAAGCGGTACCGCCTACGAGCAGTACTTC. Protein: CASSLAISSGTAYEQYF.

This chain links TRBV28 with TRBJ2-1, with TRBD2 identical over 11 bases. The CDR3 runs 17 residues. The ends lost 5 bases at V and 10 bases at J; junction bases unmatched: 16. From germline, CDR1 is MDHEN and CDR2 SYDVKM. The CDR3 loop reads CASSHRTSGLTKREQFF. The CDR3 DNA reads TGTGCCAGCAGTCATAGGACTAGCGGGTTGACGAAAAGGGAGCAGTTCTTC.

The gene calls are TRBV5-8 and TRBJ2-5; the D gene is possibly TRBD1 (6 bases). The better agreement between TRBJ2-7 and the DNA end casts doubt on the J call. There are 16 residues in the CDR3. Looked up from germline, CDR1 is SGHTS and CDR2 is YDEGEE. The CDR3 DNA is TGTGCCAGCAGCTTGGCCCTGACAGGACTCTCCTACGAGCAGTACTTC. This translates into CASSLALTGLSYEQYF.

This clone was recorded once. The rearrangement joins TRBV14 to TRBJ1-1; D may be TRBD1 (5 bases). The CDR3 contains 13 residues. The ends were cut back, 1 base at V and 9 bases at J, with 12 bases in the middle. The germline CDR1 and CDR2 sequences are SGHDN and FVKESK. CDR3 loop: CASSQGGRSQAFF. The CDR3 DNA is TGTGCCAGCAGCCAAGGGGGGAGGAGTCAAGCTTTCTTT.

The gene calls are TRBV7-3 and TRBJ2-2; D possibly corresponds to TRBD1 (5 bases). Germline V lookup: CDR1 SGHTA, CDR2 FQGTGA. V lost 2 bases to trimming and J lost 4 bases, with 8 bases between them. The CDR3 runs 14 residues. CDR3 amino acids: CASSLGQGTGELFF. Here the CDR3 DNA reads TGTGCCAGCAGCTTAGGGCAGGGCACCGGGGAGCTGTTTTTT.

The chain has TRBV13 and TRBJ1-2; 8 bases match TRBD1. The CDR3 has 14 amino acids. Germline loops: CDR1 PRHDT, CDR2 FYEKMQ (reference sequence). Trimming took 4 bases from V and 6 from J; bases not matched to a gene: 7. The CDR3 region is CASSSSDRVHGYTF. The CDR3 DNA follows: TGTGCCAGCAGCTCTTCGGACAGGGTCCATGGCTACACCTTC.

Written as DNA, the CDR3 is TGTGCCAGCAGCCGACTCGGGACAGGGTCGAACACCGGGGAGCTGTTTTTT. Protein sequence: CASSRLGTGSNTGELFF. The chain links TRBV5-4 to TRBJ2-2; 9 bases are shared with TRBD1. CDR1 and CDR2 from the germline V gene are SGHNT and YYREEE (reference sequence). After removal of 4 bases from V and 0 bases from J, the junction contained 7 bases not matched to a gene. This CDR3 is built from 17 residues. Combining the CDR3 with reference TRBV5-4 and TRBJ2-2 gives the whole variable domain ETGVTQSPTHLIKTRGQQVTLRCSSQSGHNTVSWYQQALGQGPQFIFQYYREEENGRGNFPPRFSGLQFPNYSSELNVNALELDDSALYLCASSRLGTGSNTGELFFGEGSRLTVL.

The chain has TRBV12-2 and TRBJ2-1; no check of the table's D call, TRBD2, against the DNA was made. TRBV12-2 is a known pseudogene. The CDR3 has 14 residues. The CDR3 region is CASRRASGRDEQFF. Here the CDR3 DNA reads TGTGCAAGTCGTCGGGCTAGCGGGAGGGATGAGCAGTTCTTC.

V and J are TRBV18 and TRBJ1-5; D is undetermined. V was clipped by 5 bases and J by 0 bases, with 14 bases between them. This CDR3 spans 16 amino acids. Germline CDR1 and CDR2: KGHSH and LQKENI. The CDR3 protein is CASSNFRLYSNQPQHF. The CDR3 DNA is TGTGCCAGCTCAAATTTCAGACTTTATAGCAATCAGCCCCAGCATTTT.

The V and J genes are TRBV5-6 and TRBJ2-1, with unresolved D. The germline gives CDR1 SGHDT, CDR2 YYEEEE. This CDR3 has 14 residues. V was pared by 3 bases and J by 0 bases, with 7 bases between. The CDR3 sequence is CASSWYSSYNEQFF. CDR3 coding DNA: TGTGCCAGCAGCTGGTACAGCTCCTACAATGAGCAGTTCTTC.

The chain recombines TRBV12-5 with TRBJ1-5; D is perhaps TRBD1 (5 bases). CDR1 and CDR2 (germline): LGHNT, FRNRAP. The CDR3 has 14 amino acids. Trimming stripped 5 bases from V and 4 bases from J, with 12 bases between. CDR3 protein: CASGQQATNQPQHF. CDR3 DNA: TGTGCTAGTGGTCAACAGGCTACTAATCAGCCCCAGCATTTT.

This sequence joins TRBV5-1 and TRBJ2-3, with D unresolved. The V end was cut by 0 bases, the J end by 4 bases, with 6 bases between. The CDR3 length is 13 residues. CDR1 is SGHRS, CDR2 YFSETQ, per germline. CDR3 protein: CASSLDRPDTQYF. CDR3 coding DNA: TGCGCCAGCAGCTTGGACAGACCAGATACGCAGTATTTT.

CDR3 sequence reads: CASSLGQRTRLWETQYF. CDR3 nucleotides: TGCGCCAGCAGCCTGGGACAGAGGACCAGACTTTGGGAGACCCAGTACTTC. The chain couples TRBV4-1 to TRBJ2-5, with 7 nucleotides matching TRBD1. The CDR3 has 17 residues. V lost 4 bases to trimming and J lost 5 bases; unmatched junction nucleotides: 16. Germline CDR1 and CDR2: MGHRA and YSYEKL.

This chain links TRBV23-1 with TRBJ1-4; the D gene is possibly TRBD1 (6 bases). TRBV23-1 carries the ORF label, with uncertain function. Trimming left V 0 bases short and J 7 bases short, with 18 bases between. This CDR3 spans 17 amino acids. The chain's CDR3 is CASSQSGQKGLGEKLFF. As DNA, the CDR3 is TGCGCCAGCAGTCAATCTGGACAGAAAGGATTAGGTGAAAAACTGTTTTTT.

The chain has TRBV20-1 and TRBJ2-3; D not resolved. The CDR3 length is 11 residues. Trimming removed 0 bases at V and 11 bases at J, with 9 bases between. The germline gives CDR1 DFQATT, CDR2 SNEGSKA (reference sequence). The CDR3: CSARDRGGQYF. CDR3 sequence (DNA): TGCAGTGCTAGAGATCGAGGTGGGCAGTATTTT.

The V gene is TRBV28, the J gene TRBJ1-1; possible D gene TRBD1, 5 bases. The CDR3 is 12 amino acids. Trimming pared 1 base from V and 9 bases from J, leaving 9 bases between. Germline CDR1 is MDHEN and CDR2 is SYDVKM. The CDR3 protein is CASSLSEGKAFF. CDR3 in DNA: TGTGCCAGCAGTTTATCGGAGGGGAAAGCTTTCTTT.

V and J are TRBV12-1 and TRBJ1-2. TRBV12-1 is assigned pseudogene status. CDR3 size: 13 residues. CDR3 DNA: TGTGCCAGCAGCTTTGCCCGAGGGTTTGGCTACACCTTC. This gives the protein CASSFARGFGYTF.

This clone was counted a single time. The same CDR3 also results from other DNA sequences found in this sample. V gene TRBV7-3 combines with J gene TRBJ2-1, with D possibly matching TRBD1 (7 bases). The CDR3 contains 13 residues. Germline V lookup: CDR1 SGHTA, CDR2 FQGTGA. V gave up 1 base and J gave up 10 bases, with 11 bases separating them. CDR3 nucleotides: TGTGCCAGCAGCTTAAGCCAGGGGGGCGAGCAGTTCTTC. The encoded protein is CASSLSQGGEQFF.